This T cell receptor (beta chain) was profiled in a study of T cells in Graves' hyperthyroidism and ophthalmopathy. A patient was excluded if there was uncontrolled infection, other autoimmune disease, pregnancy or lactation. Amplified regions were TCR beta CDR3 sequences from RNA transcripts. The HTBI primer set was used in a first-round RT-PCR of the TCR CDR3. TCRdb passed the multiplex PCR reads through MiXCR, listing each CDR3 protein once. The sample lists around 540,000 distinct CDR3 sequences; under 60% were seen once. From germline, CDR1 is SNHLY and CDR2 FYNNEI. CDR3 length: 12 amino acids. Trimming took off 8 bases at V and 3 bases at J, with 11 bases between the two ends. Study-level points and caveats: Most thyroid-expanded clonotypes above 0.001 were also found in blood. Stable hyperthyroidism was separated from ophthalmopathy by a model based on 13 V-J features.

This clonotype has only one observation. Its antigen is unknown. This receptor was identified in a woman under 30 with Graves' hyperthyroidism. The sequenced sample was peripheral blood or thyroid tissue (not recorded which). J is TRBJ2-7 and V is TRBV2; D is possibly TRBD1 (6 bases). This chain's CDR3 is CASGGTLYEQYF. The CDR3 DNA sequence: TGTGCCAGCGGGGGCACGCTCTACGAGCAGTACTTC.